The T cell receptor (beta chain) under discussion was sequenced for a study of blood T cell repertoires in COVID-19. Study details: COVID-19 samples, acute and convalescent, were from the United States, Italy and Spain. Sample material is recorded as cDNA or gDNA derived from T cells, B-cell-depleted T cells, or PBMCs.

V shed 1 base and J shed 4 bases, with 15 bases lying between them. Germline-derived CDR1 and CDR2 are LGHNA and YNFKEQ. CDR3 size: 16 residues. Original methodology: Amplification from reference gene primers served as the basis for estimated nucleated cell counts. Measured with immunoSEQ multiplex PCR; TCRdb has only the in-frame clones, and not every one. Clonal size and the V and J genes are those of that table, whereas D and trimming came from the DNA. The sample includes roughly 76,000 clones, around nine tenths seen only once; the top ten take 1.3% to 1.5%. Sample: peripheral blood. The clonotype comes from a middle-aged man with acute or convalescent COVID-19. The chain links TRBV4-2 to TRBJ2-3; tentative D call: TRBD1 (7 bases). The CDR3 DNA reads TGTGCCAGCAGCCAAGTGCAGGGGGGCCCCGCAGATACGCAGTATTTT. It specifies CASSQVQGGPADTQYF.